A selection of T cell receptor beta chains follows, all from one sample in a study of blood T cell repertoires in COVID-19. Clones were sequenced by immunoSEQ multiplex PCR, and TCRdb holds only the in-frame ones, with some missing. The repertoire has tens of thousands of clones, approximately 83% of them found once; the top ten carry about 14%. The sequenced sample was peripheral blood. These receptors originate from a human donor in a cohort sampled during active COVID-19. Each CDR3 is given with its conserved first and last residue. The D gene is left open where the match is weak. Rows may omit the clone size; those that give it use once, few, many or a size class.

D: .; V: TRBV28; J: TRBJ1-2; size: few; CDR3: CASSLGGSRYGYTF; DNA: TGTGCCAGCAGTTTAGGCGGGTCGCGCTATGGCTACACCTTC
D: TRBD1; V: TRBV18; J: TRBJ2-7; size: .; CDR3: CASTHRGRGYEQYF; DNA: TGTGCCAGCACCCACAGGGGGCGCGGGTACGAGCAGTACTTC
D: .; V: TRBV18; J: TRBJ1-2; size: .; CDR3: CASSPGPYGYTF; DNA: TGTGCCAGCTCACCAGGGCCCTATGGCTACACCTTC
D: .; V: TRBV25-1; J: TRBJ2-7; size: .; CDR3: CASRATGTYEQYF; DNA: TGTGCCAGCAGAGCGACAGGAACCTACGAGCAGTACTTC
D: TRBD1; V: TRBV7-9; J: TRBJ2-2; size: once; CDR3: CASSSTPGGSTGELFF; DNA: TGTGCCAGCAGCTCGACCCCAGGGGGCAGCACCGGGGAGCTGTTTTTT
D: TRBD2; V: TRBV7-8; J: TRBJ2-1; size: once; CDR3: CASSQGLALLLEQFF; DNA: TGTGCCAGCAGCCAAGGACTAGCCTTGCTCCTGGAGCAGTTCTTC
D: .; V: TRBV7-2; J: TRBJ2-2; size: .; CDR3: CASSLGVTTGELFF; DNA: TGTGCCAGCAGCTTAGGGGTGACTACCGGGGAGCTGTTTTTT
D: .; V: TRBV7-9; J: TRBJ2-3; size: .; CDR3: CASSFPLKPRGGTDTQYF; DNA: TGTGCCAGCAGCTTCCCCCTGAAGCCCCGGGGTGGCACAGATACGCAGTATTTT
D: .; V: TRBV7-8; J: TRBJ2-7; size: .; CDR3: CASSFGQYEQYF; DNA: TGTGCCAGCAGCTTTGGACAGTACGAGCAGTACTTC
D: .; V: TRBV6-6; J: TRBJ1-4; size: few; CDR3: CASRRGSGATNEKLFF; DNA: TGTGCCAGCAGGAGGGGGTCTGGTGCAACTAATGAAAAACTGTTTTTT
D: TRBD1; V: TRBV19; J: TRBJ1-3; size: .; CDR3: CASALQGSGNTIYF; DNA: TGTGCCAGCGCACTACAGGGGTCTGGAAACACCATATATTTT
D: TRBD1; V: TRBV29-1; J: TRBJ1-2; size: once; CDR3: CSVEGTGGAYYGYTF; DNA: TGCAGCGTTGAAGGGACAGGGGGCGCGTACTATGGCTACACCTTC
D: TRBD2; V: TRBV13; J: TRBJ2-5; size: .; CDR3: CASSSGLAGVQETQYF; DNA: TGTGCCAGCAGCTCCGGACTAGCGGGGGTACAAGAGACCCAGTACTTC
D: TRBD1; V: TRBV19; J: TRBJ1-5; size: .; CDR3: CASSIMGQGNQPQHF; DNA: TGTGCCAGTAGTATAATGGGACAGGGGAATCAGCCCCAGCATTTT
D: .; V: TRBV24-1; J: TRBJ2-7; size: .; CDR3: CATSDSTVYEQYF; DNA: TGTGCCACCAGTGACTCGACAGTCTACGAGCAGTACTTC
D: .; V: TRBV3-1/TRBV3-2; J: TRBJ2-7; size: .; CDR3: CASSLGRSGEQYF; DNA: TGTGCCAGCAGCCTAGGTCGGTCGGGCGAGCAGTACTTC
D: TRBD2; V: TRBV27; J: TRBJ2-1; size: .; CDR3: CASSGLAVGNEQFF; DNA: TGTGCCAGCAGTGGACTAGCTGTAGGCAATGAGCAGTTCTTC
D: .; V: TRBV14; J: TRBJ2-3; size: .; CDR3: CASSQLDRGTENTDTQYF; DNA: TGTGCCAGCAGCCAACTCGATCGGGGGACCGAGAACACAGATACGCAGTATTTT
D: .; V: TRBV3-1/TRBV3-2; J: TRBJ1-2; size: .; CDR3: CASSRTDNYGYTF; DNA: TGTGCCAGCAGCCGGACAGATAACTATGGCTACACCTTC
D: .; V: TRBV10-3; J: TRBJ2-4; size: .; CDR3: CAISESMQGNIQYF; DNA: TGTGCCATCAGTGAGTCGATGCAGGGAAACATTCAGTACTTC
D: TRBD1; V: TRBV6-4; J: TRBJ1-1; size: few; CDR3: CASSGTGNMNTEAFF; DNA: TGTGCCAGCAGCGGGACAGGGAATATGAACACTGAAGCTTTCTTT
D: TRBD1; V: TRBV5-1; J: TRBJ1-1; size: .; CDR3: CASSLAAGTGMTEAFF; DNA: TGCGCCAGCAGCTTGGCCGCAGGGACAGGGATGACTGAAGCTTTCTTT
D: TRBD2; V: TRBV2; J: TRBJ2-7; size: .; CDR3: CASSVAGGPYEQYF; DNA: TGTGCCAGCTCTGTAGCGGGAGGCCCCTACGAGCAGTACTTC
D: TRBD2; V: TRBV5-1; J: TRBJ2-7; size: .; CDR3: CASGWTSSDYEQYF; DNA: TGCGCCAGCGGGTGGACTAGTTCGGACTACGAGCAGTACTTC
D: TRBD1; V: TRBV9; J: TRBJ2-3; size: .; CDR3: CASSRLRGQGRTDTQYF; DNA: TGTGCCAGCAGCCGGCTGAGGGGACAGGGACGCACAGATACGCAGTATTTT
D: .; V: TRBV7-3; J: TRBJ2-7; size: once; CDR3: CASSPEGLSYEQYF; DNA: TGTGCCAGCAGCCCGGAGGGCCTATCCTACGAGCAGTACTTC
D: .; V: TRBV27; J: TRBJ1-2; size: .; CDR3: CASSSGGALKYGYTF; DNA: TGTGCCAGCAGTTCGGGGGGGGCCCTTAAATATGGCTACACCTTC
D: .; V: TRBV9; J: TRBJ1-6; size: .; CDR3: CASSPQGAVSPLHF; DNA: TGTGCCAGCAGCCCCCAAGGGGCAGTTTCACCCCTCCACTTT
D: .; V: TRBV7-2; J: TRBJ1-6; size: .; CDR3: CASSFRDTNNSPLHF; DNA: TGTGCCAGCAGCTTCCGGGACACCAATAATTCACCCCTCCACTTT
D: TRBD1; V: TRBV4-1; J: TRBJ1-1; size: .; CDR3: CASSQADRVNTEAFF; DNA: TGCGCCAGCAGCCAAGCCGACAGGGTTAACACTGAAGCTTTCTTT
D: TRBD2; V: TRBV5-4; J: TRBJ2-3; size: .; CDR3: CASSHRLAGADTQYF; DNA: TGTGCCAGCAGCCACAGACTAGCGGGAGCAGATACGCAGTATTTT
D: TRBD2; V: TRBV18; J: TRBJ2-5; size: .; CDR3: CASSGGSGETQYF; DNA: TGTGCCAGCTCCGGGGGGTCGGGAGAGACCCAGTACTTC
D: TRBD2; V: TRBV6-2/TRBV6-3; J: TRBJ2-7; size: .; CDR3: CASSSPRAGVAYEQYF; DNA: TGTGCCAGCAGTTCCCCCCGCGCGGGGGTGGCCTACGAGCAGTACTTC
D: .; V: TRBV6-5; J: TRBJ1-2; size: .; CDR3: CASRGGGNYGYTF; DNA: TGTGCCAGTAGGGGGGGCGGAAACTATGGCTACACCTTC
D: .; V: TRBV28; J: TRBJ1-1; size: .; CDR3: CASSFSRGLNTEAFF; DNA: TGTGCCAGCAGTTTTTCTAGGGGCCTGAACACTGAAGCTTTCTTT
D: TRBD1; V: TRBV7-2; J: TRBJ2-5; size: .; CDR3: CASSPAFGTGGLQETQYF; DNA: TGTGCCAGCAGCCCAGCGTTTGGGACAGGGGGCCTCCAAGAGACCCAGTACTTC
D: TRBD2; V: TRBV19; J: TRBJ2-7; size: .; CDR3: CASSMGTSSRLEQYF; DNA: TGTGCCAGTAGTATGGGGACTAGTTCCCGTCTCGAGCAGTACTTC
D: TRBD2; V: TRBV5-1; J: TRBJ2-7; size: .; CDR3: CASSWTSGSYEQYF; DNA: TGCGCCAGCAGCTGGACTAGCGGAAGCTACGAGCAGTACTTC
D: TRBD1; V: TRBV5-1; J: TRBJ2-7; size: .; CDR3: CASSSFMDRREQYF; DNA: TGCGCCAGCAGCTCCTTTATGGACAGGAGGGAGCAGTACTTC
D: .; V: TRBV5-1; J: TRBJ1-1; size: .; CDR3: CASSLGQGGTEAFF; DNA: TGCGCCAGCAGCTTGGGGCAGGGAGGCACTGAAGCTTTCTTT
D: .; V: TRBV3-1/TRBV3-2; J: TRBJ2-5; size: .; CDR3: CASSEGALRSSETQYF; DNA: TGTGCCAGCAGCGAAGGGGCCCTCCGGTCTTCAGAGACCCAGTACTTC
D: .; V: TRBV10-3; J: TRBJ1-1; size: once; CDR3: CAISEYQGSTEAFF; DNA: TGTGCCATCAGTGAATATCAGGGGTCCACTGAAGCTTTCTTT
D: TRBD1; V: TRBV28; J: TRBJ1-2; size: few; CDR3: CASRGTGSIYGYTF; DNA: TGTGCCAGCAGGGGGACAGGGTCTATCTATGGCTACACCTTC
D: TRBD2; V: TRBV4-1; J: TRBJ2-7; size: once; CDR3: CASSQRTSGAKEQYF; DNA: TGCGCCAGCAGCCAACGTACTAGCGGTGCTAAAGAGCAGTACTTC
D: TRBD1; V: TRBV5-4; J: TRBJ1-5; size: .; CDR3: CASSLGQESNQPQHF; DNA: TGTGCCAGCAGCTTAGGACAGGAGTCGAATCAGCCCCAGCATTTT
D: .; V: TRBV2; J: TRBJ1-6; size: .; CDR3: CASSGGVLYNSPLHF; DNA: TGTGCCAGCAGTGGGGGAGTACTCTATAATTCACCCCTCCACTTT
D: TRBD1; V: TRBV6-5; J: TRBJ2-1; size: .; CDR3: CASSRDRSGNEQFF; DNA: TGTGCCAGCAGTCGGGACAGGTCAGGGAATGAGCAGTTCTTC
D: .; V: TRBV24-1; J: TRBJ2-5; size: .; CDR3: CATSVGGGGKETQYF; DNA: TGTGCCACCAGTGTAGGGGGGGGCGGGAAGGAGACCCAGTACTTC
D: TRBD2; V: TRBV3-1/TRBV3-2; J: TRBJ2-3; size: .; CDR3: CASSQELAGGYPSTDTQYF; DNA: TGTGCCAGCAGCCAAGAACTAGCGGGAGGGTATCCTTCCACAGATACGCAGTATTTT
D: .; V: TRBV5-3; J: TRBJ2-1; size: .; CDR3: CARITHIRDKKGEQFF; DNA: TGTGCCAGAATCACGCATATCCGGGACAAAAAGGGCGAGCAGTTCTTC
D: .; V: TRBV29-1; J: TRBJ1-1; size: .; CDR3: CSGCRLLNTEAFF; DNA: TGCAGCGGCTGTCGTCTATTGAACACTGAAGCTTTCTTT
D: .; V: TRBV9; J: TRBJ1-2; size: .; CDR3: CASSLVNYGYTF; DNA: TGTGCCAGCAGCCTCGTGAACTATGGCTACACCTTC
D: .; V: TRBV28; J: TRBJ1-6; size: .; CDR3: CASGRVTGSNSPLHF; DNA: TGTGCCAGCGGAAGGGTGACAGGTTCCAATTCACCCCTCCACTTT
D: .; V: TRBV7-9; J: TRBJ1-4; size: .; CDR3: CASSLEQIATNEKLFF; DNA: TGTGCCAGCAGCTTGGAACAGATTGCAACTAATGAAAAACTGTTTTTT
D: TRBD2; V: TRBV6-2/TRBV6-3; J: TRBJ2-3; size: .; CDR3: CASSGSLLAGEGDTQYF; DNA: TGTGCCAGCAGTGGTTCCTTGCTAGCGGGAGAAGGAGATACGCAGTATTTT
D: .; V: TRBV27; J: TRBJ2-1; size: .; CDR3: CASSLSAYNEQFF; DNA: TGTGCCAGCAGTTTGTCGGCCTACAATGAGCAGTTCTTC
D: TRBD2; V: TRBV9; J: TRBJ2-7; size: .; CDR3: CASSGSGTSGIDTPYEQYF; DNA: TGTGCCAGCAGCGGCTCCGGGACTAGCGGGATCGATACCCCCTACGAGCAGTACTTC
D: TRBD1; V: TRBV6-6; J: TRBJ1-6; size: .; CDR3: CASSPNRGNSPLHF; DNA: TGTGCCAGCAGTCCTAACAGGGGTAATTCACCCCTCCACTTT